This TCR beta chain was found in a study of cytotoxic CD8 clonotypes in ibrutinib-treated CLL. About the research overall: Across samples, productive templates numbered more than 200,000 and productive rearrangements reached 75,000 to 100,000 on average.

Germline lookup yields CDR1 SGHNT and CDR2 YYREEE (reference sequence). The CDR3 runs 15 residues. V shed 5 bases, J shed 0 bases, and the junction held 5 bases outside the gene matches. Sequencing used immunoSEQ multiplex PCR; TCRdb keeps in-frame clones, though not all of them. The table records around 310,000 clones, about 77% of them present only once. The chain links TRBV5-4 to TRBJ2-1, with 7 bases lining up with TRBD2. Sequenced here: PBMCs, sampled before ibrutinib treatment. The clonotype was recovered from a human donor with chronic lymphocytic leukemia. The CDR3: CASRLAFSSYNEQFF. CDR3 DNA sequence: TGTGCCAGCAGACTAGCGTTTAGCTCCTACAATGAGCAGTTCTTC. The entire variable domain, with the rest obtained from reference TRBV5-4 and TRBJ2-1, is as follows: ETGVTQSPTHLIKTRGQQVTLRCSSQSGHNTVSWYQQALGQGPQFIFQYYREEENGRGNFPPRFSGLQFPNYSSELNVNALELDDSALYLCASRLAFSSYNEQFFGPGTRLTVL.